This record covers a single TCR beta chain. The entry originates in a study of cytomegalovirus exposure and HLA in healthy donors. Amplification used 60 Vbeta primers and 13 Jbeta primers. Assay used: immunoSEQ multiplex PCR; TCRdb lists only in-frame clones, some missing. Of 210,000 or so clones listed, about 75% are singletons. Germline values: CDR1 SGHVS, CDR2 FQNEAQ. V gave up 4 bases and J gave up 6 bases; unmatched junction bases: 2. There are 12 residues in the CDR3. The TCR was taken from a man between 18 and 29 years old in good health and CMV-seronegative. Source material: PBMCs. V and J are TRBV7-8 and TRBJ1-2; the match to TRBD1 covers 7 bases. CDR3 coding DNA: TGTGCCAGCAGCTACCAGGGGGATGGCTACACCTTC. Its translation: CASSYQGDGYTF.